This T cell receptor beta chain was identified in a study of patients and donors after allogeneic stem cell transplantation. This clonotype was detected many times. CDR3 length: 13 residues. Per the germline V gene, CDR1 is SEHNR and CDR2 is FQNEAQ (reference sequence). V was pared by 7 bases and J by 3 bases, with 12 bases between. MiXCR was run by TCRdb on the RT-PCR reads, yielding one entry per CDR3 protein. Here the sample spans approximately 200,000 distinct CDR3 sequences, roughly 13% being singletons. Sequenced material: blood, either unsorted or a sorted T cell fraction (not recorded which). This clonotype was sampled from a human donor who was either an allogeneic HSCT recipient or a stem cell or donor lymphocyte infusion donor (not recorded which). It is not recorded whose cells these are; they may come from a transplant donor. V is TRBV7-9 and J is TRBJ2-5; the D gene is possibly TRBD1 (6 bases). CDR3 coding DNA: TGTGCCAGCACCGGGCCAGGGGAAGAGACCCAGTACTTC. It codes for CASTGPGEETQYF.